This T cell receptor beta chain emerged from a study of beta chain features in type 1 diabetes. Study-wide points: All four CD4+ subsets of Type 1 diabetes patients contained TCRB CDR3s that were moderately but significantly shorter.

The V gene's germline CDR1 is SGHRS and CDR2 YFSETQ. CDR3 length: 14 residues. The ends were cut back, 2 bases at V and 5 bases at J, with 14 bases in the middle. Notes on this clone: The antigen is unknown.

Sorting of CD4+ naive, central memory, regulatory and stem cell-like memory cells was performed via CD45RO/CCR7/CD25/CD127/CD95/CD27. Sorted populations all had greater than 95% purity. The isolated RNA, all of it, was reverse transcribed, so expressed TCRB transcripts were what got sequenced. TCRdb's copy holds only in-frame clones and misses some; the assay was immunoSEQ multiplex PCR. The table shows 120,000 to 150,000 clones, with 9% to 10% occurring only once. The sample taken for sequencing was central memory CD4+ T cells from blood. This receptor was obtained from a woman aged 40 to 50 in good health. The rearrangement joins TRBV5-1 to TRBJ2-7; possibly TRBD1 for D (6 bases). DNA for the CDR3: TGCGCCAGCAGCTTTGCAGGGAAGGGGGACGAGCAGTACTTC. It specifies CASSFAGKGDEQYF.